The clone carrying this T cell receptor (beta chain) showed up many times. TCRdb re-called the 5' RACE reads with MiXCR, one entry per CDR3 protein. The sample shows roughly 290,000 distinct CDR3 sequences, 7.5% to 9.5% of them seen only once. These data are taken from a study of identical twins. Germline V gives CDR1 LGHNT, CDR2 FRNRAP. Trimming stripped 2 bases from V and 7 bases from J, with 6 bases between. The CDR3 consists of 12 residues. The same sample was also used in a study of yellow fever vaccine responses in identical twins.

The rearrangement uses TRBV12-5 and TRBJ2-1; D is undetermined. Material: CD8+ T cells sorted from blood. The sequence came from a woman aged 18-30 years in good health. CDR3 sequence reads: CASGLSQNEQFF. The CDR3 nucleotides are TGTGCTAGTGGTTTGTCTCAGAATGAGCAGTTCTTC.